The clone carrying this T cell receptor (beta chain) was observed a handful of times. In the original analysis: Estimation of nucleated cell counts was performed using reference gene primer amplification. Using immunoSEQ multiplex PCR, the repertoire was profiled, and TCRdb retains in-frame clones only, with some absent. That table furnishes V, J and clone size, whereas the DNA furnished D and trimming. The sample holds under 250,000 clones, roughly four fifths seen once. Germline values: CDR1 SNHLY, CDR2 FYNNEI. The CDR3 covers 15 residues. Trimming removed 4 bases from V and 4 bases from J; junction bases left unmatched: 7. This sample is drawn from a study of blood T cell repertoires in COVID-19.

This chain connects TRBV2 to TRBJ1-3; 7 bases align to TRBD1. The sample consisted of peripheral blood. The sequence was obtained from a man at least 80 years old with acute or convalescent COVID-19. The CDR3 nucleotides are TGTGCCAGCAGTGTACAGGGGTTCGCAGGAAACACCATATATTTT. The encoded protein is CASSVQGFAGNTIYF.